The source of this TCR beta chain is a study of CD8+ T cells in alopecia areata. About the study: For the treated group, dosing was oral tofacitinib at 5 to 10 mg twice daily. Once tofacitinib had been taken for 6 to 18 months, 6 months off drug followed. Overall study results and limits: Among the cells sequenced in scalp samples are also the resident alphabeta T cells of normal skin.

In germline, CDR1 is MNHEY, CDR2 SMNVEV (reference sequence). The V end was cut by 7 bases, the J end by 1 base, with 19 bases between. The CDR3 has 16 residues. The authors extracted RNA and reverse transcribed it into cDNA as the sequencing template. Only in-frame clones appear in the TCRdb table, and some are missing; sequencing was by immunoSEQ multiplex PCR. The sample has roughly 200,000 clones, roughly 65% seen once. Regarding this clone: Antigen specificity is unknown.

The chain is built from TRBV27 and TRBJ1-1; D is perhaps TRBD1 (5 bases). The sequence came from a human donor with alopecia areata. The material sequenced was CD4+ T cells sorted from blood, taken at week 0. The DNA of the CDR3 is TGTGCCAGCAATGGGGCCAGGGTAACATCGAACACTGAAGCTTTCTTT. Protein sequence: CASNGARVTSNTEAFF.